This T cell receptor (beta chain) was recorded in a study of PD-1 blockade in classical Hodgkin lymphoma. Each patient's relapse followed autologous stem cell transplantation, and brentuximab vedotin exposure varied. This CDR3 contains 15 residues. From germline, CDR1 is SGHRS and CDR2 YFSETQ. V gave up 3 bases and J gave up 4 bases, with 14 bases separating them. TCRdb keeps only in-frame clones here, not all; method: immunoSEQ multiplex PCR. The table records more than 13,000 clones, about 73% of them present only once. This sequence joins TRBV5-1 and TRBJ1-5, with no clear D. Sequenced here: peripheral blood mononuclear cells (PBMCs), sampled before the second cycle of nivolumab. The receptor was isolated from a human donor with classical Hodgkin lymphoma. This CDR3 is CASSSEGRPNQPQHF. CDR3 DNA: TGCGCCAGCAGCTCGGAAGGTCGTCCTAATCAGCCCCAGCATTTT.